What follows are 21 T cell receptor beta chains derived from one specimen sequenced in a study of TIL therapy for anti-PD-1-resistant metastatic lung cancer. The libraries were made with immunoSEQ v3. Clones were read by immunoSEQ multiplex PCR, and TCRdb kept only the in-frame ones, dropping some. This sample has about 25,000 clones, with just under 75% found just once. Regarding time point: pre-treatment sample, taken before nivolumab and TIL therapy. Most excised metastases sampled were pleural nodules or supraclavicular lymph nodes. The material sequenced was tumor tissue, taken at baseline. All receptors come from a person aged 25-85 years with non-small cell lung cancer.

The chain joins TRBV7-2 to TRBJ2-7; the D is unclear. The V end lost 1 base, the J end lost 3 bases, and 7 bases lay between the germline ends. There are 13 residues in the CDR3. Per germline, CDR1 SGHTA and CDR2 FQGNSA. The DNA of the CDR3 is TGTGCCAGCAGCTTAGATGGGTACTACGAGCAGTACTTC. It encodes CASSLDGYYEQYF.

CDR3 in DNA: TGTGCCAGTGGGGCTGGGGCAGGGTTTTACGGCTACACCTTC. It specifies CASGAGAGFYGYTF. This chain connects TRBV6-5 to TRBJ1-2; weak D call: TRBD1 (5 bases). CDR1 and CDR2 from the germline V gene are MNHEY and SVGAGI. Between the trimmed V and J ends, which lost 9 bases and 8 bases, there was a span of 22 bases. This CDR3 region has 14 residues.

This clone was counted between two and nine times. This chain joins TRBV6-1 and TRBJ1-5; 8 bases align to TRBD1. Germline-derived CDR1 and CDR2 are MNHNS and SASEGT. The CDR3 contains 15 residues. The junction had 4 bases not matched to a gene; V was cut back by 6 bases and J by 0 bases. The CDR3 here is CASRETGDSNQPQHF. Here the CDR3 DNA reads TGTGCCAGCAGAGAGACAGGGGATAGCAATCAGCCCCAGCATTTT.

This sequence joins TRBV4-2 and TRBJ2-1; 10 positions agree with TRBD2. Germline V gives CDR1 LGHNA, CDR2 YNFKEQ. The CDR3 consists of 19 residues. After removal of 0 bases from V and 0 bases from J, the junction contained 8 bases not matched to a gene. Here the CDR3 reads CASSQDPQLAGSSYNEQFF. The CDR3 bases are TGTGCCAGCAGCCAAGATCCACAACTAGCGGGAAGCTCCTACAATGAGCAGTTCTTC.

This chain uses TRBV9 with TRBJ1-5, with D unresolved. The CDR3 is 15 amino acids. Germline values: CDR1 SGDLS, CDR2 YYNGEE. V lost 0 bases to trimming and J lost 7 bases, with 14 bases between them. The CDR3 DNA reads TGTGCCAGCAGCGTAGGAGGCAGTCGGGAACAGCCCCAGCATTTT. Its protein product is CASSVGGSREQPQHF.

The chain combines TRBV5-1 with TRBJ1-1; D is possibly TRBD1 (5 bases). The CDR3 has 17 residues. CDR1 and CDR2 from the germline V gene are SGHRS and YFSETQ. V dropped 0 bases and J dropped 1 base, with 16 bases sitting between them. The CDR3 reads CASSLEGRGAPNTEAFF. The CDR3 nucleotides are TGCGCCAGCAGCTTGGAGGGGCGCGGGGCTCCGAACACTGAAGCTTTCTTT.

This clone was detected a few times. The chain combines TRBV7-2 with TRBJ1-6; D is uncertain. Germline CDR1 reads SGHTA; CDR2 reads FQGNSA. With 0 bases removed from V and 0 bases from J, the gap between germline ends came to 12 bases. The CDR3 has 18 residues. The DNA of the CDR3 is TGTGCCAGCAGCTTAGCGTCGGCGGGAAGCTCCTATAATTCACCCCTCCACTTT. The encoded protein is CASSLASAGSSYNSPLHF.

This clone has a single count. The V gene is TRBV13, the J gene TRBJ2-7; 9 nucleotides match TRBD1. The V and J ends lost 6 bases and 0 bases, in that order; junction bases with no gene match: 3. CDR1 is PRHDT, CDR2 FYEKMQ, per germline (reference sequence). This CDR3 is built from 14 residues. The CDR3 is CASRGQGNSYEQYF. CDR3 sequence (DNA): TGTGCCAGCAGGGGACAGGGCAACTCCTACGAGCAGTACTTC.

V gene TRBV5-1 combines with J gene TRBJ2-7, with 7 bases lining up with TRBD1. The germline CDR1 and CDR2 sequences are SGHRS and YFSETQ. Unmatched junction bases numbered 4, after V lost 3 bases and J lost 4 bases. This CDR3 contains 13 residues. CDR3 sequence: CASSSTGFYEQYF. The DNA for the CDR3 is TGCGCCAGCAGCTCGACAGGGTTTTACGAGCAGTACTTC.

The CDR3 spells CASSRGLRGALAGARRMTDTQYF. For the CDR3, the DNA is TGTGCCAGCAGTCGTGGTTTGAGAGGGGCCCTAGCGGGGGCCCGCAGAATGACAGATACGCAGTATTTT. The J gene is TRBJ2-3, the V gene TRBV6-8; 10 bases are a match to TRBD2. The CDR3 loop spans 23 amino acids. In germline, CDR1 is MNHGY, CDR2 SAAAGT. The V segment lost 5 bases and the J segment 3 bases; nucleotides outside the gene matches: 29.

This clone was detected a few times. The chain couples TRBV7-9 to TRBJ1-6; 12 nucleotides align to TRBD1. From germline, CDR1 is SEHNR and CDR2 FQNEAQ (reference sequence). Trimming removed 5 bases from V and 6 bases from J; junction bases left unmatched: 11. This CDR3 is 18 amino acids long. CDR3 sequence reads: CASSLYGGQGASNSPLHF. CDR3 sequence (DNA): TGTGCCAGCAGCCTCTATGGGGGACAGGGGGCGAGTAATTCACCCCTCCACTTT.

The rearrangement joins TRBV30 to TRBJ1-6; D not certain. Trimming took 8 bases from V and 2 from J, leaving 7 bases between them. Germline assignment: CDR1 GTSNPN and CDR2 SVGIG (reference sequence). The CDR3 has 12 amino acids. CDR3 sequence (DNA): TGTGCCGGAGGGACCTATAATTCACCCCTCCACTTT. This codes for CAGGTYNSPLHF.

This clone is judged medium-sized (0.01 to 0.1%). The chain has TRBV5-1 and TRBJ1-1; tentative D call: TRBD1 (5 bases). In germline, CDR1 is SGHRS, CDR2 YFSETQ. The CDR3 has 14 residues. Trimming took 3 bases from V and 0 from J, leaving 9 bases between them. The CDR3: CASSWEGMNTEAFF. The CDR3 DNA is TGCGCCAGCAGCTGGGAGGGGATGAACACTGAAGCTTTCTTT.

This chain uses TRBV4-1 with TRBJ1-5; 8 bases fit TRBD1. The CDR3 spans 16 residues. Germline lookup yields CDR1 MGHRA and CDR2 YSYEKL. V dropped 3 bases and J dropped 2; count of bases not matched to a gene: 6. CDR3 protein: CASSHLGQGGNQPQHF. The CDR3 nucleotides read TGCGCCAGCAGCCACCTTGGACAGGGCGGCAATCAGCCCCAGCATTTT.

The chain employs TRBV5-8 and TRBJ1-5; D is undetermined. This CDR3 comprises 15 residues. Trimming took 1 base from V and 5 from J, leaving 13 bases between them. CDR1 and CDR2 (germline): SGHTS, YDEGEE. The DNA for the CDR3 is TGTGCCAGCAGCTTGCTTATGGGCAGAGATCAGCCCCAGCATTTT. As protein: CASSLLMGRDQPQHF. The whole variable domain, filled in from reference TRBV5-8 and TRBJ1-5, reads EAGVTQSPTHLIKTRGQQATLRCSPISGHTSVYWYQQALGLGLQFLLWYDEGEERNRGNFPPRFSGRQFPNYSSELNVNALELEDSALYLCASSLLMGRDQPQHFGDGTRLSIL.

This chain joins TRBV4-1 and TRBJ2-5, with no clear D. Germline lookup yields CDR1 MGHRA and CDR2 YSYEKL. The CDR3 contains 15 residues. Between the trimmed V and J ends, which lost 4 bases and 5 bases, there was a span of 17 bases. CDR3 protein: CASSPTVGPSETQYF. CDR3 DNA: TGCGCCAGCAGCCCCACCGTGGGCCCGTCGGAGACCCAGTACTTC.

The chain links TRBV5-6 to TRBJ1-5; 8 bases are a match to TRBD1. The germline gives CDR1 SGHDT, CDR2 YYEEEE. The length of the CDR3 is 14 residues. With 2 bases clipped from V and 11 bases from J, the junction kept 9 bases outside the gene matches. CDR3 amino acids: CASSFGQGPRTQHF. CDR3 sequence (DNA): TGTGCCAGCAGCTTCGGACAGGGACCTAGGACCCAGCATTTT.

The genes are TRBV7-9 and TRBJ2-7; no clear D gene. The CDR3 is made up of 13 amino acids. Germline V gives CDR1 SEHNR, CDR2 FQNEAQ (reference sequence). The ends were cut back, 6 bases at V and 2 bases at J, with 11 bases in the middle. The CDR3 loop is CASSRIRAYEQYF. Written as DNA, the CDR3 is TGTGCCAGCAGTCGAATTCGGGCCTACGAGCAGTACTTC.

The chain combines TRBV4-3 with TRBJ1-2; 7 positions match TRBD1. Germline V lookup: CDR1 LGHNA, CDR2 YSLEER. This CDR3 contains 15 residues. V shed 0 bases and J 2 bases; nucleotides not matched to a gene: 3. CDR3 region: CASSQENRGNYGYTF. The CDR3 coding sequence is TGCGCCAGCAGCCAAGAAAACAGGGGAAACTATGGCTACACCTTC.

This clone occurred a few times. Distinct nucleotide sequences in the sample also encode this CDR3. The genes are TRBV30 and TRBJ2-3; D possibly matches TRBD1 or TRBD2 (6 bases each). Germline V gene sequence: CDR1 GTSNPN, CDR2 SVGIG (reference sequence). The CDR3 length is 14 residues. With 4 bases removed from V and 0 bases from J, the gap between germline ends came to 11 bases. The CDR3 sequence is CAWNPGASTDTQYF. CDR3 sequence (DNA): TGTGCCTGGAATCCGGGGGCCAGCACAGATACGCAGTATTTT.

In regard to this clone: The sample contains more than one DNA sequence encoding this CDR3. The gene calls are TRBV10-2 and TRBJ1-2; D gene ambiguous. The CDR3 consists of 13 residues. Trimming pared 3 bases from V and 2 bases from J, leaving 7 bases between. Germline V gene lookup returns CDR1 WSHSY and CDR2 SAAADI. CDR3 DNA sequence: TGCGCCAGCAGTGACAGTTCCAACTATGGCTACACCTTC. Translating gives CASSDSSNYGYTF.